The 2 T cell receptor beta chains in this list originate from one sample, sequenced in a study of T cell responses to AZD1222 COVID-19 vaccine. Sequenced by immunoSEQ multiplex PCR; TCRdb stores in-frame clones only, minus some. The sample holds roughly 130,000 clones, roughly 94% seen once. Here the sequenced sample was peripheral blood, taken on day 0 of AZD1222 vaccination. Source of these receptors: an adult in good health.

This chain joins TRBV6-1 and TRBJ2-7; D tentatively fits TRBD1 or TRBD2 (5 bases each). Trimming pared 1 base from V and 4 bases from J, leaving 11 bases between. Germline CDR1 is MNHNS and CDR2 is SASEGT. The CDR3 is 14 residues long. The CDR3 here is CASSEEGWGYEQYF. The CDR3 nucleotides read TGTGCCAGCAGTGAAGAGGGCTGGGGGTACGAGCAGTACTTC.

This chain's CDR3 is CASSEATSGTGWVVEQFF. The CDR3 bases are TGTGCCAGCAGTGAAGCGACTTCCGGGACAGGGTGGGTGGTTGAGCAGTTCTTC. The chain is built from TRBV6-1 and TRBJ2-1, with 9 positions matching TRBD1. The CDR3 runs 18 residues. Unmatched junction bases numbered 15, after V lost 0 bases and J lost 9 bases. Looked up from germline, CDR1 is MNHNS and CDR2 is SASEGT.